A single TCR beta chain is shown here with its context. The V and J ends lost 5 bases and 1 base, in that order; junction bases with no gene match: 6. The CDR3 spans 17 residues. Germline CDR1 and CDR2: MDHEN and SYDVKM. This specimen comes from a study of cytomegalovirus exposure and HLA in healthy donors. Sequenced by immunoSEQ multiplex PCR; TCRdb stores in-frame clones only, minus some. The repertoire holds about 300,000 clones, with approximately 88% as singletons. Sequencing was carried out using PBMCs. This receptor was identified in a woman younger than 30 in good health and CMV-seronegative. The chain combines TRBV28 with TRBJ2-1, with 12 bases identical to TRBD2. The CDR3 sequence: CASSGPSGRGSYNEQFF. CDR3 sequence (DNA): TGTGCCAGCAGTGGGCCTAGCGGGAGGGGATCCTACAATGAGCAGTTCTTC.